This passage covers 8 T cell receptor beta chains from one sample sequenced in a study of blood T cells in healthy people across ages. The use of a sample-barcoded 5' primer and a J-beta primer mix characterized a second PCR of about 6 to 12 cycles. TCRdb ran MiXCR on the 5' RACE reads and lists one entry per CDR3 protein. There are about 970,000 distinct CDR3 sequences in the sample; roughly 51% occur only once, and about 20% lies in the top ten. Material for sequencing was blood. These receptors originate from a woman aged 55-69 years in good health.

This clonotype was detected a few times. CDR3 coding DNA: TGCAGCGTTGTTGCGTCGTCCAAAGTGACTTCTAGCACAGATACGCAGTATTTT. Amino acid sequence: CSVVASSKVTSSTDTQYF. The rearrangement joins TRBV29-1 to TRBJ2-3; D gene ambiguous. Trimming pared 4 bases from V and 0 bases from J, leaving 23 bases between. The CDR3 runs 18 residues. Germline V gives CDR1 SQVTM, CDR2 ANQGSEA.

V gene TRBV7-2 combines with J gene TRBJ2-5; D is ambiguous. This CDR3 has 13 amino acids. Trimming took off 2 bases at V and 0 bases at J, with 4 bases between the two ends. Germline V gene lookup returns CDR1 SGHTA and CDR2 FQGNSA. In nucleotides, the CDR3 is TGTGCCAGCAGCTTATTTTACCAAGAGACCCAGTACTTC. Translating it yields CASSLFYQETQYF.

The J gene is TRBJ2-1, the V gene TRBV12-3 or TRBV12-4; no firm D call. Trimming took 3 bases from V and 6 from J, leaving 15 bases between them. The CDR3 extends over 15 amino acids. CDR3 DNA sequence: TGTGCCAGCAGTTTCGGCCGGGCAAACACCAATGAGCAGTTCTTC. Translating it yields CASSFGRANTNEQFF.

This chain links TRBV9 with TRBJ2-4; TRBD1 matches 8 bases. V shed 0 bases, J shed 6 bases, and the junction held 5 bases outside the gene matches. Germline-derived CDR1 and CDR2 are SGDLS and YYNGEE. The length of the CDR3 is 15 residues. The CDR3 reads CASSVDGTGLNIQYF. CDR3 DNA sequence: TGTGCCAGCAGCGTAGACGGGACAGGACTAAACATTCAGTACTTC.

The chain links TRBV24-1 to TRBJ2-5; 10 bases agree with TRBD2. The CDR3 length is 15 residues. Germline lookup yields CDR1 KGHDR and CDR2 SFDVKD. V dropped 5 bases and J dropped 3; count of bases not matched to a gene: 5. The CDR3 nucleotides are TGTGCCACCAGTGCGACTAGCGGGTCAGAAGAGACCCAGTACTTC. It is translated as CATSATSGSEETQYF.

Note on this clonotype: A much larger clone lies a single base off, so this may be a read error. The rearrangement joins TRBV29-1 to TRBJ2-7; D gene unclear. This CDR3 region has 13 residues. Looked up from germline, CDR1 is SQVTM and CDR2 is ANQGSEA. Trimming removed 6 bases from V and 2 bases from J, with 14 bases in between. CDR3 loop: CSVRMGSTYEQYF. CDR3 nucleotide sequence: TGCAGCGTCAGGATGGGTTCGACCTACGAGCAGTACTTC.

CDR3 bases: TGCAGTGCCACCCTCGGGGTCCAAGAGACCCAGTACTTC. It is translated as CSATLGVQETQYF. The genes are TRBV20-1 and TRBJ2-5, with D tentatively TRBD2 (5 bases). The germline gives CDR1 DFQATT, CDR2 SNEGSKA (reference sequence). Trimming pared 6 bases from V and 1 base from J, leaving 12 bases between. This CDR3 has 13 residues.

V is TRBV5-1 and J is TRBJ2-5; D perhaps matches TRBD2 (7 bases). The CDR3 loop spans 15 amino acids. Looked up from germline, CDR1 is SGHRS and CDR2 is YFSETQ. Trimming left V 2 bases short and J 5 bases short, with 16 bases between. The CDR3 is CASSFTGGQGETQYF. The CDR3 coding sequence is TGCGCCAGCAGCTTCACGGGGGGCCAGGGGGAGACCCAGTACTTC.